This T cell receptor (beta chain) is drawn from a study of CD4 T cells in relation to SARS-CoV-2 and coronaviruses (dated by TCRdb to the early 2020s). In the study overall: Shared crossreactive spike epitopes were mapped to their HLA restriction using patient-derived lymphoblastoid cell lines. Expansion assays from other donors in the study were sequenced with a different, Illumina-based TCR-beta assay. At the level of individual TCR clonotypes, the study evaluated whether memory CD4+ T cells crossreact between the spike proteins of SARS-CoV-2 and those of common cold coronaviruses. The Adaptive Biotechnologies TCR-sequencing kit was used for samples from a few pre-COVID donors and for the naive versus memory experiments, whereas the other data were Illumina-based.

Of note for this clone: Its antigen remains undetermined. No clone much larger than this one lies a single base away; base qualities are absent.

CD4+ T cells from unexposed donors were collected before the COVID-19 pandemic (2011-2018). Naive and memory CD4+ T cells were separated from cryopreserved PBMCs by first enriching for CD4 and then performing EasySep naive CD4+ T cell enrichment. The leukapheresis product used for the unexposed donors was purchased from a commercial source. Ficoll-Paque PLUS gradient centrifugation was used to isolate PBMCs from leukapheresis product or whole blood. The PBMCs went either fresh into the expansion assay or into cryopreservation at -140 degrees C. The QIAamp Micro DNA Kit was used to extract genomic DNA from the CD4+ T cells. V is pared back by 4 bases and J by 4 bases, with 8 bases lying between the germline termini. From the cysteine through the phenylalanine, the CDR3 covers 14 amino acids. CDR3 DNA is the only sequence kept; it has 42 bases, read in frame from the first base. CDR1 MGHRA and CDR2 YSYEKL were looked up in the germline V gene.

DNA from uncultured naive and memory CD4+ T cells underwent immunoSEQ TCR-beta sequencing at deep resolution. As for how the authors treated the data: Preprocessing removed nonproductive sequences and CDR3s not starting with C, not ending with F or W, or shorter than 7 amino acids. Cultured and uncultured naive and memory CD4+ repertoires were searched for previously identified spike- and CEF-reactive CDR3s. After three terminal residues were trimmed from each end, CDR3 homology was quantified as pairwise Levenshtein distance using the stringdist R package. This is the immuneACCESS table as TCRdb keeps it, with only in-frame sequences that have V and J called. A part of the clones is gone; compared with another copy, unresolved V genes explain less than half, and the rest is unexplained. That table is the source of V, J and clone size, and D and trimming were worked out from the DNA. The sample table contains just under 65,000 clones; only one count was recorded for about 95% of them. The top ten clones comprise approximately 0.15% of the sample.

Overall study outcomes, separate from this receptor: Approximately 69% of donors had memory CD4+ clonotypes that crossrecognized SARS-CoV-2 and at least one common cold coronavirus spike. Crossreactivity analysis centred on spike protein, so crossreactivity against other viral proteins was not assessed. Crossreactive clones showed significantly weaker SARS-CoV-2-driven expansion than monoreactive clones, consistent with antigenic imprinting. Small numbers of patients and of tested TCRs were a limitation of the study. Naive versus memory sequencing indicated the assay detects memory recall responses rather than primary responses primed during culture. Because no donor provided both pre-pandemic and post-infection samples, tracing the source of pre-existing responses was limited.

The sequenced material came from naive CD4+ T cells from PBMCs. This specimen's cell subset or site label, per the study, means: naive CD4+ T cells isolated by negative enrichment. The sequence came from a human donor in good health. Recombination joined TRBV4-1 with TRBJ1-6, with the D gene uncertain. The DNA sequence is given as TGCGCCAGCAGCCCGGACGGGTATAATTCACCCCTCCACTTT. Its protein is CASSPDGYNSPLHF.